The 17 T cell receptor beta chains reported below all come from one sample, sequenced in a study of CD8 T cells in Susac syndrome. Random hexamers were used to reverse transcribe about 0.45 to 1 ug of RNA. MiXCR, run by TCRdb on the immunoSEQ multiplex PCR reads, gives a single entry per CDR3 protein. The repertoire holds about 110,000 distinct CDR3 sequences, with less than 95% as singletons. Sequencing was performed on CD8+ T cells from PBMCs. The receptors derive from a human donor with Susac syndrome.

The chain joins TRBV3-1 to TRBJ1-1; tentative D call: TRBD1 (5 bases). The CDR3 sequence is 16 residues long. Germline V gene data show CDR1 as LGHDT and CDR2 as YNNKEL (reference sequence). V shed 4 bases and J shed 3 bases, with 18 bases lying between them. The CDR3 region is CASSPLRYGGDTEAFF. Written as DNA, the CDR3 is TGTGCCAGCAGCCCGCTCAGATATGGGGGGGACACTGAAGCTTTCTTT.

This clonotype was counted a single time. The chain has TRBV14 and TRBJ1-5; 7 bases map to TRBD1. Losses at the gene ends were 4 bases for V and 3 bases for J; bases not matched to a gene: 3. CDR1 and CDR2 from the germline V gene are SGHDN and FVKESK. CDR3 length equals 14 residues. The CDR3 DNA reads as TGTGCCAGCAGCCCGACAGGGCTCAATCAGCCCCAGCATTTT. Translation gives CASSPTGLNQPQHF.

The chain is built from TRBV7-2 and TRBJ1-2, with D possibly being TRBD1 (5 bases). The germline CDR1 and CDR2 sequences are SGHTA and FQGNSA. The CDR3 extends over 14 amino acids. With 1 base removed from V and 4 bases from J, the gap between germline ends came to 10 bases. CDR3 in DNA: TGTGCCAGCAGCTTAGGAGACAGCCTCTATGGCTACACCTTC. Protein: CASSLGDSLYGYTF. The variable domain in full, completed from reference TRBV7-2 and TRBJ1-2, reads GAGVSQSPSNKVTEKGKDVELRCDPISGHTALYWYRQSLGQGLEFLIYFQGNSAPDKSGLPSDRFSAERTGGSVSTLTIQRTQQEDSAVYLCASSLGDSLYGYTFGSGTRLTVV.

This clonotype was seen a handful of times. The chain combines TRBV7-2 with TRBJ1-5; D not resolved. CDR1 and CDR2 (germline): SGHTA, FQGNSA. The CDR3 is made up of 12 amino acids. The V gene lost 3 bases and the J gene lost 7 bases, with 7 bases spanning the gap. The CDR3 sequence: CASSLGAQPQHF. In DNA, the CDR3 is TGTGCCAGCAGCTTGGGAGCGCAGCCCCAGCATTTT.

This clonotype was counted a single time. The CDR3 DNA follows: TGTGCCAGCAGCCGAATTATTGGCTCGAACTATGGCTACACCTTC. It specifies CASSRIIGSNYGYTF. V usage is TRBV14 and J usage is TRBJ1-2; D is undetermined. Germline-derived CDR1 and CDR2 are SGHDN and FVKESK. Trimming left V 4 bases short and J 2 bases short, with 14 bases between. The CDR3 covers 15 residues.

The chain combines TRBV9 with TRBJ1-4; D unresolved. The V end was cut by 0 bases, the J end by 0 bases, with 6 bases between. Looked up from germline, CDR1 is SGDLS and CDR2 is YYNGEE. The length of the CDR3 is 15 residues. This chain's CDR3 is CASSVATATNEKLFF. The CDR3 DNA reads TGTGCCAGCAGCGTAGCGACTGCAACTAATGAAAAACTGTTTTTT.

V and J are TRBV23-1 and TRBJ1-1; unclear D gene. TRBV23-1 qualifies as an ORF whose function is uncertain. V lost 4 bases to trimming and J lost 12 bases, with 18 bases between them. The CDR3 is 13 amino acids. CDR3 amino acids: CASSRGPPRTSFF. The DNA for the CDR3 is TGCGCCAGCAGTCGGGGTCCCCCCAGAACGTCTTTCTTT.

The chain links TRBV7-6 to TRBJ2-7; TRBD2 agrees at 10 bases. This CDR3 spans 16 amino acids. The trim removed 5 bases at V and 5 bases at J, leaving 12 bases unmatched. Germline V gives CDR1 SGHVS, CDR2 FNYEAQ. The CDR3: CASSTNPAGGLDEQYF. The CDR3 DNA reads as TGTGCCAGCAGCACCAACCCAGCGGGGGGGCTCGACGAGCAGTACTTC. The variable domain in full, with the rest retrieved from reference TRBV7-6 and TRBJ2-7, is GAGVSQSPRYKVTKRGQDVALRCDPISGHVSLYWYRQALGQGPEFLTYFNYEAQQDKSGLPNDRFSAERPEGSISTLTIQRTEQRDSAMYRCASSTNPAGGLDEQYFGPGTRLTVT.

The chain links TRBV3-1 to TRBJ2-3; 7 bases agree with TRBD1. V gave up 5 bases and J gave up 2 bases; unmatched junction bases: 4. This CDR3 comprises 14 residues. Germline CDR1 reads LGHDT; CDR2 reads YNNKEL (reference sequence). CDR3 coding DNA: TGTGCCAGCAGCGCCGGGACAGACACAGATACGCAGTATTTT. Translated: CASSAGTDTDTQYF.

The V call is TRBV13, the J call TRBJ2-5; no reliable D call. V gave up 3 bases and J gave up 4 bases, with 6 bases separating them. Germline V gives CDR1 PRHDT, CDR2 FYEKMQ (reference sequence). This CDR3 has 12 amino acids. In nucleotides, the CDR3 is TGTGCCAGCAGCTTTCCCTTAGAGACCCAGTACTTC. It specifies CASSFPLETQYF.

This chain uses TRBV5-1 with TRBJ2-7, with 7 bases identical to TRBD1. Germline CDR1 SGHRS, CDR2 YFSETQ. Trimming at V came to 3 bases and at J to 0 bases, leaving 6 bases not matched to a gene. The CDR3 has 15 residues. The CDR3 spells CASSSGTASSYEQYF. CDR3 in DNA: TGCGCCAGCAGCTCCGGGACAGCGAGCTCCTACGAGCAGTACTTC.

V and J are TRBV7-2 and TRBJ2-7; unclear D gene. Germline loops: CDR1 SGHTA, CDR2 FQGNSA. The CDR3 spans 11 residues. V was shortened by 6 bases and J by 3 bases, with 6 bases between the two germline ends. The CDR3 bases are TGTGCCAGCAGGACAATCTACGAGCAGTACTTC. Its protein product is CASRTIYEQYF.

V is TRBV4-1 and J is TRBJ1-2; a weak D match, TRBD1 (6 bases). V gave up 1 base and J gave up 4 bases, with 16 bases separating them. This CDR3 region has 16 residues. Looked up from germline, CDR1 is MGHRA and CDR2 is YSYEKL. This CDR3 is CASSQGARTDLYGYTF. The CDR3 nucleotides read TGCGCCAGCAGCCAAGGGGCTCGGACAGACCTCTATGGCTACACCTTC.

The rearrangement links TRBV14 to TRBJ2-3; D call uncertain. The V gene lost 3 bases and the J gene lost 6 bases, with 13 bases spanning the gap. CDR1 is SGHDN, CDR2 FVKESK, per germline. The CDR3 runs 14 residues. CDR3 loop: CASSHPAEWDTQYF. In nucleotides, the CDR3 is TGTGCCAGCAGCCATCCAGCCGAATGGGATACGCAGTATTTT.

The CDR3, as DNA: TGTGCCAGCAGCTTAGGAGCGAATACGCAGTATTTT. It translates to CASSLGANTQYF. The rearrangement uses TRBV7-9 and TRBJ2-3; D gene ambiguous. Trimming took off 1 base at V and 7 bases at J, with 6 bases between the two ends. Looked up from germline, CDR1 is SEHNR and CDR2 is FQNEAQ (reference sequence). CDR3 length: 12 amino acids. The whole variable domain, filled in from reference TRBV7-9 and TRBJ2-3, reads DTGVSQNPRHKITKRGQNVTFRCDPISEHNRLYWYRQTLGQGPEFLTYFQNEAQLEKSRLLSDRFSAERPKGSFSTLEIQRTEQGDSAMYLCASSLGANTQYFGPGTRLTVL.

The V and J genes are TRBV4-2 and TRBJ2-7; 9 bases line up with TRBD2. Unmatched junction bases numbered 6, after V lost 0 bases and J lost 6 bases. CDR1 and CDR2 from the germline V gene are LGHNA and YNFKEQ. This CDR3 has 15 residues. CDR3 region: CASSQDGRGGPEQYF. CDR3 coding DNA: TGTGCCAGCAGCCAAGACGGGCGGGGGGGCCCCGAGCAGTACTTC.

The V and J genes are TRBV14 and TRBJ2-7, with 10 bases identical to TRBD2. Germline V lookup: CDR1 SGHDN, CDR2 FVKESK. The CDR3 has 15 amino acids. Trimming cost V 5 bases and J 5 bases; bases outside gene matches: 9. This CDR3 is CASSSNQRGGNEQYF. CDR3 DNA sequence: TGTGCCAGCAGCTCAAACCAGCGGGGGGGCAACGAGCAGTACTTC.